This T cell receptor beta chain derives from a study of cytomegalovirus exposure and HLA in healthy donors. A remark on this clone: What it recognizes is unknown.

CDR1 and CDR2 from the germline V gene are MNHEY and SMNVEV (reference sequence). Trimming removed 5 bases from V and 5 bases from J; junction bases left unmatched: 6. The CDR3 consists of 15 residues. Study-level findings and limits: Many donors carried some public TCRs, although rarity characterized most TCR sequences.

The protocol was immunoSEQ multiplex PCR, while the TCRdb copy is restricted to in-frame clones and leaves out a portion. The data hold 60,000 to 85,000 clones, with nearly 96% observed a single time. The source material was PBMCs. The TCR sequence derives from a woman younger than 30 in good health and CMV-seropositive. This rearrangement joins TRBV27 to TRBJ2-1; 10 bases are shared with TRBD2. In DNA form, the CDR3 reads TGTGCCAGCAGTGGCCGGACTAGCGGTAACAATGAGCAGTTCTTC. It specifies CASSGRTSGNNEQFF.